The rows below give T cell receptor beta chains drawn from one sample of a study of T cell responses to AZD1222 COVID-19 vaccine. The method was immunoSEQ multiplex PCR; TCRdb's version includes in-frame clones alone and lacks a portion of them. The table includes about 120,000 clones, roughly nine tenths detected once. The sample consisted of peripheral blood, taken on day 0 of AZD1222 vaccination. Source of these receptors: an adult in good health. CDR3s include the opening cysteine and the closing phenylalanine or tryptophan. A D gene is named only where the DNA matches it firmly. Clone size is stated in some rows and not others, as once, few, many or a class when expanded.

j_call | v_call | d_call | clone_size | cdr3_aa | cdr3_nt
TRBJ2-7 | TRBV4-3 | TRBD2 | . | CASSQDAGGAYEQYF | TGCGCCAGCAGCCAAGATGCCGGGGGGGCCTACGAGCAGTACTTC
TRBJ2-1 | TRBV10-1 | . | . | CASSETGRNEQFF | TGCGCCAGCAGTGAGACAGGGCGAAATGAGCAGTTCTTC
TRBJ2-2 | TRBV19 | TRBD2 | . | CASSRPSGNTGELFF | TGTGCCAGTAGTAGGCCTAGCGGGAACACCGGGGAGCTGTTTTTT
TRBJ2-7 | TRBV29-1 | . | . | CSVKQGSKNDAYEQYF | TGCAGCGTCAAGCAGGGAAGTAAGAACGATGCCTACGAGCAGTACTTC
TRBJ1-2 | TRBV2 | . | . | CASTRGGFSLQNYGYTF | TGTGCCAGCACTCGAGGGGGGTTCTCGCTACAAAACTATGGCTACACCTTC
TRBJ2-3 | TRBV27 | . | . | CASSDSGRTDTQYF | TGTGCCAGCAGCGATTCGGGTCGCACAGATACGCAGTATTTT
TRBJ1-1 | TRBV30 | . | few | CAWSVLGETEAFF | TGTGCCTGGAGTGTACTCGGAGAGACTGAAGCTTTCTTT
TRBJ2-6 | TRBV7-2 | . | . | CASSLRRSSGANVLTF | TGTGCCAGCAGCTTAAGGAGGTCCTCTGGGGCCAACGTCCTGACTTTC
TRBJ2-1 | TRBV7-8 | TRBD1 | . | CASSFRRDRVNDEQFF | TGTGCCAGCAGCTTCCGGCGGGACAGGGTTAACGATGAGCAGTTCTTC
TRBJ1-1 | TRBV6-5 | . | . | CASSSGPLNTEAFF | TGTGCCAGCAGTTCCGGACCCCTAAACACTGAAGCTTTCTTT
TRBJ2-1 | TRBV7-2 | . | . | CASSLARSKYNEQFF | TGTGCCAGCAGCTTAGCCAGGAGTAAGTACAATGAGCAGTTCTTC
TRBJ1-4 | TRBV7-2 | TRBD1 | . | CASSPRGQGAGEKLFF | TGTGCCAGCAGCCCAAGGGGACAGGGGGCCGGTGAAAAACTGTTTTTT
TRBJ1-2 | TRBV27 | . | . | CASSFWGAGYGYTF | TGTGCCAGCAGTTTTTGGGGGGCTGGCTATGGCTACACCTTC
TRBJ1-2 | TRBV20-1 | . | . | CSADGKGGYTF | TGCAGTGCTGACGGAAAAGGGGGCTACACCTTC
TRBJ2-1 | TRBV9 | . | . | CASSPRQDLSSYNEQFF | TGTGCCAGCAGCCCCAGACAGGACCTAAGCTCCTACAATGAGCAGTTCTTC
TRBJ2-5 | TRBV13 | . | once | CASSTPRQEGGETQYF | TGTGCCAGCAGCACACCCAGACAGGAGGGGGGGGAGACCCAGTACTTC
TRBJ1-4 | TRBV7-2 | TRBD1 | . | CASRPDRVEKLFF | TGTGCCAGCAGGCCAGACAGGGTTGAAAAACTGTTTTTT
TRBJ1-6 | TRBV9 | TRBD1 | . | CASSAPGQDNSPLHF | TGTGCCAGCAGCGCTCCGGGACAGGATAATTCACCCCTCCACTTT
TRBJ2-3 | TRBV6-2/TRBV6-3 | . | few | CASSSNRLGDTQYF | TGTGCCAGCAGTTCTAACCGACTAGGAGATACGCAGTATTTT
TRBJ2-7 | TRBV5-6 | . | . | CASSLMGPIFYEQYF | TGTGCCAGCAGTTTAATGGGACCGATTTTCTACGAGCAGTACTTC
TRBJ2-3 | TRBV4-3 | TRBD1 | . | CASRLGQGGGHTDTQYF | TGCGCCAGCAGGCTGGGACAGGGTGGGGGCCACACAGATACGCAGTATTTT
TRBJ1-2 | TRBV4-3 | . | . | CASSQVGRANYGYTF | TGCGCCAGCAGCCAAGTGGGGAGAGCTAACTATGGCTACACCTTC
TRBJ2-1 | TRBV7-2 | TRBD1 | . | CASSKGQGYDEQFF | TGTGCCAGCAGCAAGGGACAGGGCTACGATGAGCAGTTCTTC
TRBJ1-1 | TRBV4-1 | . | once | CASSQVGNTEAFF | TGCGCCAGCAGCCAAGTTGGGAACACTGAAGCTTTCTTT
TRBJ1-2 | TRBV10-3 | . | . | CAIRAGSTYGYTF | TGTGCCATCAGGGCTGGGAGTACCTATGGCTACACCTTC
TRBJ2-5 | TRBV5-6 | . | . | CASSLVPEETQYF | TGTGCCAGCAGCTTAGTACCCGAAGAGACCCAGTACTTC
TRBJ1-2 | TRBV2 | . | once | CASSLQTTYGYTF | TGTGCCAGCAGTCTACAGACGACCTATGGCTACACCTTC
TRBJ2-1 | TRBV25-1 | . | . | CASSEEAGYTNEQFF | TGTGCCAGCAGTGAAGAGGCAGGGTACACGAATGAGCAGTTCTTC
TRBJ1-1 | TRBV6-2/TRBV6-3 | . | . | CASSPSLIAEAFF | TGTGCCAGCAGTCCCTCCCTCATTGCTGAAGCTTTCTTT
TRBJ1-3 | TRBV6-5 | . | . | CASRKGAAGNTIYF | TGTGCCAGCAGGAAAGGGGCGGCTGGAAACACCATATATTTT
TRBJ1-1 | TRBV6-2/TRBV6-3 | . | . | CASSYSIEMNTEAFF | TGTGCCAGCAGTTACTCGATAGAGATGAACACTGAAGCTTTCTTT
TRBJ2-2 | TRBV4-2 | TRBD1 | once | CASSQEGAQGPGELFF | TGTGCCAGCAGCCAAGAAGGGGCACAGGGGCCCGGGGAGCTGTTTTTT
TRBJ1-1 | TRBV20-1 | . | . | CSARDNTEAFF | TGCAGTGCTCGAGACAACACTGAAGCTTTCTTT
TRBJ1-3 | TRBV5-1 | . | . | CASSLGTSSGNTIYF | TGCGCCAGCAGCTTGGGGACGAGCTCTGGAAACACCATATATTTT
TRBJ1-1 | TRBV20-1 | . | . | CSATRYTEAFF | TGCAGTGCTACCCGCTACACTGAAGCTTTCTTT
TRBJ1-6 | TRBV7-9 | . | . | CASSLERGQGSPLHF | TGTGCCAGCAGCTTAGAACGGGGGCAGGGATCACCCCTCCACTTT
TRBJ1-2 | TRBV6-5 | . | . | CASRPPGEGYTF | TGTGCCAGCAGGCCACCAGGGGAGGGCTACACCTTC
TRBJ1-4 | TRBV19 | TRBD1 | . | CASSSGTAFNEKLFF | TGTGCCAGTAGTTCCGGGACAGCTTTTAATGAAAAACTGTTTTTT
TRBJ2-5 | TRBV5-4 | TRBD2 | . | CASTFRTSGGAGETQYF | TGTGCCAGCACCTTTCGGACTAGCGGGGGGGCGGGAGAGACCCAGTACTTC
TRBJ2-3 | TRBV6-5 | TRBD1 | . | CASDRGVYTDTQYF | TGTGCCAGCGACAGGGGAGTATACACAGATACGCAGTATTTT
TRBJ2-1 | TRBV27 | TRBD1 | once | CASSLGQGVRNEQFF | TGTGCCAGCAGTTTAGGACAGGGGGTACGCAATGAGCAGTTCTTC
TRBJ2-5 | TRBV9 | . | . | CASSVAGGLGETQYF | TGTGCCAGCAGCGTAGCCGGGGGGCTGGGGGAGACCCAGTACTTC
TRBJ1-4 | TRBV14 | . | . | CASSQVSGATNEKLFF | TGTGCCAGCAGCCAAGTATCCGGAGCAACTAATGAAAAACTGTTTTTT
TRBJ2-7 | TRBV6-1 | . | . | CASSEGVYEQYF | TGTGCCAGCAGTGAAGGGGTCTACGAGCAGTACTTC
TRBJ1-5 | TRBV6-6 | TRBD1 | . | CASGTGRHQPQHF | TGTGCCAGCGGGACAGGGCGTCATCAGCCCCAGCATTTT